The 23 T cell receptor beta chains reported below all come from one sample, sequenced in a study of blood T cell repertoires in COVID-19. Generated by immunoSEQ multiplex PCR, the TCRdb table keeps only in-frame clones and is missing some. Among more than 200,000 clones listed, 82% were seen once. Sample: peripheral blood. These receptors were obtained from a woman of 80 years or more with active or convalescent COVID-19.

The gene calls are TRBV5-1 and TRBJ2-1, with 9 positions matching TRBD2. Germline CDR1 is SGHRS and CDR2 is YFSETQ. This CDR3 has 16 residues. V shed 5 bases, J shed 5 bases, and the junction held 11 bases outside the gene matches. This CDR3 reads CASSFETGLANNEQFF. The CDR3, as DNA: TGCGCCAGCAGTTTTGAAACGGGACTAGCCAACAATGAGCAGTTCTTC.

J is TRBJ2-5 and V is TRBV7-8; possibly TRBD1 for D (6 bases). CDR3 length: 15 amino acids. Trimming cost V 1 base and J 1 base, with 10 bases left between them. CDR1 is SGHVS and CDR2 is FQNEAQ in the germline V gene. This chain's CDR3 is CASSLVWGPQETQYF. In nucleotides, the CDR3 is TGTGCCAGCAGCTTAGTTTGGGGGCCCCAAGAGACCCAGTACTTC.

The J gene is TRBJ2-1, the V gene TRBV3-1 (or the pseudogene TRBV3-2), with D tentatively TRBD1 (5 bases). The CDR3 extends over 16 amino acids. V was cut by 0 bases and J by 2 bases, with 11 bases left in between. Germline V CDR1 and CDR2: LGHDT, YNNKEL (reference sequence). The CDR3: CASSQDTRVAYNEQFF. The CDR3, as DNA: TGTGCCAGCAGCCAAGATACCAGGGTGGCCTACAATGAGCAGTTCTTC.

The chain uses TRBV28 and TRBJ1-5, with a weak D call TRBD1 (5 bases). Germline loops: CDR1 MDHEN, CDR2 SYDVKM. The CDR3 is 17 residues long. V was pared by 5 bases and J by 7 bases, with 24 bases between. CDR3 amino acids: CASSATLGQGGEQPQHF. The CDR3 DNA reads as TGTGCCAGCAGTGCTACCTTGGGGCAGGGAGGAGAACAGCCCCAGCATTTT.

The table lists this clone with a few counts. CDR3 DNA sequence: TGTGCCAGCAGTTACAACCAGGACTCTGGAAACACCATATATTTT. Translated: CASSYNQDSGNTIYF. The rearrangement joins TRBV6-5 to TRBJ1-3, with no clear D. V lost 2 bases and J 0 bases, leaving 8 bases between the germline ends. This CDR3 is built from 15 residues. Per germline, CDR1 MNHEY and CDR2 SVGAGI.

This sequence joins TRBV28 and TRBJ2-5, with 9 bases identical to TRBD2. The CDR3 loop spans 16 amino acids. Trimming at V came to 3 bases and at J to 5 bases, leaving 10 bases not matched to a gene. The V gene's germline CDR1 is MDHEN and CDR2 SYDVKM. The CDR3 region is CASSLIAAGGIETQYF. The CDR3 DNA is TGTGCCAGCAGTTTGATTGCGGCGGGAGGGATTGAGACCCAGTACTTC.

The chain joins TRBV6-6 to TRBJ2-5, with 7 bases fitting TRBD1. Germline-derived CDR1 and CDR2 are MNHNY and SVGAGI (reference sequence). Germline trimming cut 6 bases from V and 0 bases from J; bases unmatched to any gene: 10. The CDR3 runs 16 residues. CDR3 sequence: CASSNRGQLYQETQYF. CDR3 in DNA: TGTGCCAGCAGCAACCGGGGACAGCTGTACCAAGAGACCCAGTACTTC.

In DNA, the CDR3 is TGTGCCAGCAGACGACAGCCATATCAGCCCCAGCATTTT. Encoded protein: CASRRQPYQPQHF. The rearrangement links TRBV27 to TRBJ1-5; the D gene is possibly TRBD1 (5 bases). The CDR3 spans 13 residues. Trimming removed 6 bases from V and 5 bases from J, with 11 bases in between. The germline V gene has CDR1 MNHEY and CDR2 SMNVEV (reference sequence).

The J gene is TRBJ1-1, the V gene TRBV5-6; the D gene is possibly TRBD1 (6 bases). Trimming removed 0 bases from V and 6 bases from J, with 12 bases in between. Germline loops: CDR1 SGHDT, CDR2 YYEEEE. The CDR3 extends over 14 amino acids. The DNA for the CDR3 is TGTGCCAGCAGCTTGGCGGCAGGGGTGGCTGAAGCTTTCTTT. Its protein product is CASSLAAGVAEAFF.

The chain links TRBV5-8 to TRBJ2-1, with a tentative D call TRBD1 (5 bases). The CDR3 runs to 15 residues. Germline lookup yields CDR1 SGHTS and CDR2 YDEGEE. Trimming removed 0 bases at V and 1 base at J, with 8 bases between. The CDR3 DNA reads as TGTGCCAGCAGCTTGGGGCAGGGTTCCTACAATGAGCAGTTCTTC. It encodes CASSLGQGSYNEQFF.

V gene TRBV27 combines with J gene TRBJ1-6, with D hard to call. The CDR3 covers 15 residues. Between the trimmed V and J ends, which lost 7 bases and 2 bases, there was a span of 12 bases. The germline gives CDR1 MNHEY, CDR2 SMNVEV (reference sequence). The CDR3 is CASTYRGTYNSPLHF. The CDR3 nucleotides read TGTGCCAGCACCTACCGAGGAACCTATAATTCACCCCTCCACTTT.

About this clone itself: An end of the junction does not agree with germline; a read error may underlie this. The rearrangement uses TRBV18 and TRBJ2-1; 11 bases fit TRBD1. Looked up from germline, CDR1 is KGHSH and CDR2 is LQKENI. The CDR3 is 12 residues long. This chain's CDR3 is CASSLDRGRLLF. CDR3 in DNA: TGTGCCAGCTCCCTGGACAGGGGGCGCCTGCTCTTC.

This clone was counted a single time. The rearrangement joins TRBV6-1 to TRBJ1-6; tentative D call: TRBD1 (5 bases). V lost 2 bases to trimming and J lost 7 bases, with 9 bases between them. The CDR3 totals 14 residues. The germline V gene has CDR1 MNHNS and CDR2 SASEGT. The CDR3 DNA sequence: TGTGCCAGCAGTGAATTCGGGGGGAATTCACCCCTCCACTTT. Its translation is CASSEFGGNSPLHF.

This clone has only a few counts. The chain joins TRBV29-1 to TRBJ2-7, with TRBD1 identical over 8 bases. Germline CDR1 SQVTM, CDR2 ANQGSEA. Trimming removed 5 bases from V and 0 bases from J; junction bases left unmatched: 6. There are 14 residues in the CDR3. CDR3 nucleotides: TGCAGCGTTTGGGGGACAGGAGCCTCCTACGAGCAGTACTTC. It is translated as CSVWGTGASYEQYF.

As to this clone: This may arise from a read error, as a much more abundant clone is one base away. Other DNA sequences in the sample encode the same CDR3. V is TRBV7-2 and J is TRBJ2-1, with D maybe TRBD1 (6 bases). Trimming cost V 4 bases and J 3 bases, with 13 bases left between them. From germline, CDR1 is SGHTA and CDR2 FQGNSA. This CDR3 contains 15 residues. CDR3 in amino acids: CASSSTGTNYNEQFF. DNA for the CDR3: TGTGCCAGCAGCTCCACCGGGACAAACTACAATGAGCAGTTCTTC.

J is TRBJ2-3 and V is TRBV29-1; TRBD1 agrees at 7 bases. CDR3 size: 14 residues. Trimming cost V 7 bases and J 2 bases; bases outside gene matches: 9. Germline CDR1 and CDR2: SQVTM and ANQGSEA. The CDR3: CSDANRGPTDTQYF. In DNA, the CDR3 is TGCAGCGATGCGAACAGGGGACCCACAGATACGCAGTATTTT.

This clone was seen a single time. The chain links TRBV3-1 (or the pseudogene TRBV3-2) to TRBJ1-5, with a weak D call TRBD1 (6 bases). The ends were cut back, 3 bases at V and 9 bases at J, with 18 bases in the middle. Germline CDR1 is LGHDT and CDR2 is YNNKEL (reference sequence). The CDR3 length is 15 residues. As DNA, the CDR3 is TGTGCCAGCAGCCATGGAGGTACAGGGAGCGGGCCCCAGCATTTT. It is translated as CASSHGGTGSGPQHF.

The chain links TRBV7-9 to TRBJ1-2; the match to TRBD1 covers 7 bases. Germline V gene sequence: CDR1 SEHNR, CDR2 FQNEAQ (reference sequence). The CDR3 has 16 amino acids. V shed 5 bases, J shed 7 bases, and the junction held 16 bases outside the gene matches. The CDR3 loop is CASSVRAGGEDGGYTF. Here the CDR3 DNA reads TGTGCCAGCAGCGTAAGGGCAGGGGGTGAAGATGGTGGCTACACCTTC.

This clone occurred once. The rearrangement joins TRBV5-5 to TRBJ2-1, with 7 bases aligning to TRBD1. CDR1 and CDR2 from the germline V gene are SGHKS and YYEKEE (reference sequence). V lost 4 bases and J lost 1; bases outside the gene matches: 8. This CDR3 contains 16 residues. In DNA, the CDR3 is TGTGCCAGCAGCCCAATAAACAGGGGTTCCTACAATGAGCAGTTCTTC. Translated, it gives CASSPINRGSYNEQFF.

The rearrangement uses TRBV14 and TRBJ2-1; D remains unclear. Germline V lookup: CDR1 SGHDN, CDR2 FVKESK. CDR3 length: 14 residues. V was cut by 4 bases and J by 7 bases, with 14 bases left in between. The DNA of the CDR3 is TGTGCCAGCAGCCCGCCCGGAGCGCGGAATGAGCAGTTCTTC. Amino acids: CASSPPGARNEQFF. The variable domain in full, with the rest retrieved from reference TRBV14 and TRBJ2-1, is EAGVTQFPSHSVIEKGQTVTLRCDPISGHDNLYWYRRVMGKEIKFLLHFVKESKQDESGMPNNRFLAERTGGTYSTLKVQPAELEDSGVYFCASSPPGARNEQFFGPGTRLTVL.

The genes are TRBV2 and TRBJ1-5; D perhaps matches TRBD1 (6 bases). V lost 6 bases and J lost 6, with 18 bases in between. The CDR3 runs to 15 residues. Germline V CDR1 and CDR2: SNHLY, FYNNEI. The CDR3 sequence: CASRPNRARGQPQHF. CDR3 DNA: TGTGCCAGCAGACCAAACAGGGCCCGAGGTCAGCCCCAGCATTTT.

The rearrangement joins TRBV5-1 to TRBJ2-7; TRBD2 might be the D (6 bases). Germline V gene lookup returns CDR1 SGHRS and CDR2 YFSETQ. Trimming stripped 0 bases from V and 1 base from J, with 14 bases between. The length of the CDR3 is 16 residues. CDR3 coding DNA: TGCGCCAGCAGCTTGGGTGGCGGGATCCTATCCTACGAGCAGTACTTC. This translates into CASSLGGGILSYEQYF.

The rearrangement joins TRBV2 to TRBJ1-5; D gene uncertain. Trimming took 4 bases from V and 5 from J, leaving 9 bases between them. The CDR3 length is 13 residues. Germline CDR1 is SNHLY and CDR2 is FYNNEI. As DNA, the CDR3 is TGTGCCAGCAGTGCCGGGAATTATCAGCCCCAGCATTTT. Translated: CASSAGNYQPQHF.